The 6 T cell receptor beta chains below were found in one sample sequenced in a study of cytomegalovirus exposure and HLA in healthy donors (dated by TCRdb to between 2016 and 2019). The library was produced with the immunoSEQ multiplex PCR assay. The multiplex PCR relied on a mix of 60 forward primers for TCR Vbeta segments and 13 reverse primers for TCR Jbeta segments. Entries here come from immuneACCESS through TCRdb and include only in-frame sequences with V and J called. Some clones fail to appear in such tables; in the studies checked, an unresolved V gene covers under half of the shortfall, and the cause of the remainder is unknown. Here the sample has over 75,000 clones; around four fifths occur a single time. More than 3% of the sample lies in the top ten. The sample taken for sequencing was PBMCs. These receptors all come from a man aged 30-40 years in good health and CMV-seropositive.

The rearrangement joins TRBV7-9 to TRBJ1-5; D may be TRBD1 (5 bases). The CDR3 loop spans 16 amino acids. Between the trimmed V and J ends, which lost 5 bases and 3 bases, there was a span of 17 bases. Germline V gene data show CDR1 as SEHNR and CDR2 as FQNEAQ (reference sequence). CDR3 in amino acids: CASSPIDSFPNQPQHF. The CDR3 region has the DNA TGTGCCAGCAGCCCAATCGACAGCTTCCCCAATCAGCCCCAGCATTTT.

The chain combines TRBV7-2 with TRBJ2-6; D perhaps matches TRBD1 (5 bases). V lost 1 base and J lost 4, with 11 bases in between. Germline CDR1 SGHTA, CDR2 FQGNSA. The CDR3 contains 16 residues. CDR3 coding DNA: TGTGCCAGCAGCTTAGGACAGTTTGTAGGGGCCAACGTCCTGACTTTC. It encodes CASSLGQFVGANVLTF. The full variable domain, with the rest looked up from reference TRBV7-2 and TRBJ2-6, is GAGVSQSPSNKVTEKGKDVELRCDPISGHTALYWYRQSLGQGLEFLIYFQGNSAPDKSGLPSDRFSAERTGGSVSTLTIQRTQQEDSAVYLCASSLGQFVGANVLTFGAGSRLTVL.

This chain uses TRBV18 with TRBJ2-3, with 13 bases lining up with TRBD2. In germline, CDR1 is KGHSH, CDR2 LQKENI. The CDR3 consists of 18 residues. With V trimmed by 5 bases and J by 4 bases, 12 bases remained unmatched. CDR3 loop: CASSYGLAGEEGADTQYF. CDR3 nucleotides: TGTGCCAGCTCATACGGACTAGCGGGAGAAGAAGGGGCAGATACGCAGTATTTT.

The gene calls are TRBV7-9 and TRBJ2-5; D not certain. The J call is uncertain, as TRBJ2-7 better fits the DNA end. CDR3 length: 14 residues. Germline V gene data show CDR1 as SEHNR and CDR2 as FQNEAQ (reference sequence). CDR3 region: CASSFANRPYEQYF. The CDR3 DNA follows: TGTGCCAGCAGCTTCGCTAACAGACCCTACGAGCAGTACTTC.

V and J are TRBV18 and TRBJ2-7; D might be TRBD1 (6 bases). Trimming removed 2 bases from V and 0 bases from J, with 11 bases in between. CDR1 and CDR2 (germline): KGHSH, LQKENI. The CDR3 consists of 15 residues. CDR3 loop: CASSPTRQDSYEQYF. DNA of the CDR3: TGTGCCAGCTCACCAACGAGACAGGACTCCTACGAGCAGTACTTC.

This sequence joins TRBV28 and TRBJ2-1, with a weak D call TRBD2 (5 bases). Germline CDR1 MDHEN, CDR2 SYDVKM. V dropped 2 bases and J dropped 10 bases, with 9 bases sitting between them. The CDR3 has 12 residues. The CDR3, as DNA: TGTGCCAGCAGTTTACGGGGTCTGGAGCAGTTCTTC. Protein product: CASSLRGLEQFF.